The 6 T cell receptor beta chains in this list originate from one sample, sequenced in a study of control samples from healthy donors and cancer patients. Measured with immunoSEQ multiplex PCR; TCRdb has only the in-frame clones, and not every one. The repertoire holds fewer than 100,000 clones, with about 88% as singletons. Sequencing was carried out using blood. These receptors all come from a woman aged 45-60 years in good health.

This clone occurred once. This chain uses TRBV7-9 with TRBJ1-4; D gene uncertain. CDR3 length: 17 amino acids. Per the germline V gene, CDR1 is SEHNR and CDR2 is FQNEAQ (reference sequence). V was cut by 6 bases and J by 0 bases, with 17 bases left in between. The CDR3 sequence is CASSIPETLATNEKLFF. The DNA of the CDR3 is TGTGCCAGCAGTATTCCGGAGACCCTCGCAACTAATGAAAAACTGTTTTTT.

The chain carries TRBV24-1 and TRBJ2-3; D gene ambiguous. Germline V CDR1 and CDR2: KGHDR, SFDVKD. Trimming shortened V by 4 bases and J by 2 bases, and 12 bases separated the two germline ends. This CDR3 spans 15 amino acids. DNA for the CDR3: TGTGCCACCAGTGACGGTACCTCCTACACAGATACGCAGTATTTT. Residues: CATSDGTSYTDTQYF.

In this sample, this clone turned up once. The chain joins TRBV6-6 to TRBJ1-6; D remains unclear. CDR3 length: 15 amino acids. V lost 2 bases, J lost 7 bases, and 12 bases lay in between. Looked up from germline, CDR1 is MNHNY and CDR2 is SVGAGI (reference sequence). DNA of the CDR3: TGTGCCAGCAGTTACGGGGAGTTGGGGAATTCACCCCTCCACTTT. It translates to CASSYGELGNSPLHF.

The chain uses TRBV19 and TRBJ2-3; 9 bases align to TRBD2. Germline trimming cut 3 bases from V and 2 bases from J; bases unmatched to any gene: 15. In germline, CDR1 is LNHDA, CDR2 SQIVND (reference sequence). The CDR3 covers 19 residues. CDR3 region: CASSMKRGDRGTLTDTQYF. The CDR3 DNA follows: TGTGCCAGTAGTATGAAGCGGGGGGATCGGGGTACACTCACAGATACGCAGTATTTT.

The chain has TRBV12-3 or TRBV12-4 and TRBJ1-2; D is undetermined. V was pared by 6 bases and J by 4 bases, with 12 bases between. The CDR3 extends over 13 amino acids. The CDR3 protein is CASSRGRSYGYTF. The CDR3 DNA reads TGTGCCAGCAGCCGAGGACGGAGCTATGGCTACACCTTC.

J is TRBJ2-3 and V is TRBV2; tentatively, D is TRBD2 (5 bases). Deletions cut 5 bases from V and 4 bases from J, with 16 bases between. Germline values: CDR1 SNHLY, CDR2 FYNNEI. The CDR3 sequence is 15 residues long. CDR3 region: CASSTFSGVADTQYF. The CDR3 DNA reads TGTGCCAGCAGTACCTTTTCCGGGGTAGCAGATACGCAGTATTTT. Full variable domain (missing parts from reference TRBV2 and TRBJ2-3): EPEVTQTPSHQVTQMGQEVILRCVPISNHLYFYWYRQILGQKVEFLVSFYNNEISEKSEIFDDQFSVERPDGSNFTLKIRSTKLEDSAMYFCASSTFSGVADTQYFGPGTRLTVL.